This TCR beta chain came from a study of identical twins. Regarding the study as a whole: Monozygotic twin pairs showed more out-of-frame TCR alpha sharing than models estimated.

Template switching added a universal primer site, and cDNA bore unique molecular identifiers. TCRdb processed the 5' RACE reads anew with MiXCR; each CDR3 protein has one entry. This sample has 1.5 million or so distinct CDR3 sequences, with about 30% found just once. About this clonotype: The antigen is unknown.

V trimming: 1 base; J trimming: 5 bases; junction bases outside the gene matches: 9. The CDR3 is 15 residues long. CDR1 is DFQATT, CDR2 SNEGSKA, per germline (reference sequence). The sample comprised cord blood. The rearrangement joins TRBV20-1 to TRBJ1-2, with TRBD1 identical over 8 bases. This TCR came from a newborn girl in good health. For the CDR3, the DNA is TGCAGTGCTAGAGCTCCGGGACAGGAGTTTTATGGCTACACCTTC. Its protein is CSARAPGQEFYGYTF.